A single sample gave rise to the 10 T cell receptor beta chains below, sequenced in a study of cytomegalovirus exposure and HLA in healthy donors. Use of 60 Vbeta and 13 Jbeta primers characterized the PCR. Sequencing was performed with immunoSEQ multiplex PCR; in TCRdb, only in-frame clones are kept and a portion is missing. The table records approximately 160,000 clones, around 68% of them present only once. The sequencing input was PBMCs. These receptors all come from a man in his forties or fifties in good health and CMV-seronegative.

This sequence joins TRBV5-4 and TRBJ2-5; TRBD2 aligns across 8 bases. In germline, CDR1 is SGHNT, CDR2 YYREEE (reference sequence). This CDR3 is built from 15 residues. With 7 bases clipped from V and 0 bases from J, the junction kept 8 bases outside the gene matches. This CDR3 is CASSSGGGNQETQYF. The CDR3 DNA is TGTGCCAGCTCGTCAGGCGGGGGGAACCAAGAGACCCAGTACTTC.

The chain is built from TRBV12-5 and TRBJ1-1; 7 bases are a match to TRBD1. The V gene end was trimmed by 5 bases and the J gene end by 8 bases; junction bases not matched to a gene: 8. The CDR3 is 13 residues long. Germline-derived CDR1 and CDR2 are LGHNT and FRNRAP. The CDR3 loop is CASGTPVGGEAFF. The CDR3 DNA reads as TGTGCTAGTGGTACCCCTGTAGGGGGCGAAGCTTTCTTT.

The J gene is TRBJ2-5, the V gene TRBV5-1, with D tentatively TRBD1 (6 bases). Germline V CDR1 and CDR2: SGHRS, YFSETQ. This CDR3 has 16 amino acids. Trimming shortened V by 4 bases and J by 0 bases, and 16 bases separated the two germline ends. The CDR3 region is CASSTQGDTYQETQYF. CDR3 coding DNA: TGCGCCAGCAGCACCCAAGGGGACACGTACCAAGAGACCCAGTACTTC.

V gene TRBV5-8 combines with J gene TRBJ1-2, with D possibly being TRBD1 (6 bases). Germline V lookup: CDR1 SGHTS, CDR2 YDEGEE. The V end was cut by 4 bases, the J end by 4 bases, with 17 bases between. There are 15 residues in the CDR3. The CDR3, as DNA: TGTGCCAGCAGCCTGACGGGGGGCGCCAGCTATGGCTACACCTTC. Its translation: CASSLTGGASYGYTF. The full variable domain, rest sourced from reference TRBV5-8 and TRBJ1-2, is EAGVTQSPTHLIKTRGQQATLRCSPISGHTSVYWYQQALGLGLQFLLWYDEGEERNRGNFPPRFSGRQFPNYSSELNVNALELEDSALYLCASSLTGGASYGYTFGSGTRLTVV.

V gene TRBV29-1 combines with J gene TRBJ2-3; no clear D gene. The CDR3 totals 15 residues. Between the trimmed V and J ends, which lost 2 bases and 5 bases, there was a span of 17 bases. CDR1 is SQVTM, CDR2 ANQGSEA, per germline. The DNA for the CDR3 is TGCAGCGTTGAACCATTACTCGGAGTGCGAGATACGCAGTATTTT. This codes for CSVEPLLGVRDTQYF.

The rearrangement links TRBV4-1 to TRBJ1-6, with TRBD1 identical over 8 bases. After removal of 4 bases from V and 13 bases from J, the junction contained 12 bases not matched to a gene. From germline, CDR1 is MGHRA and CDR2 YSYEKL. The CDR3 consists of 15 residues. CDR3 region: CASSPKQGGWEPLHF. The CDR3 bases are TGCGCCAGCAGCCCCAAACAGGGGGGGTGGGAGCCCCTCCACTTT.

The V call is TRBV10-3, the J call TRBJ2-1; 8 positions match TRBD1. V lost 0 bases, J lost 4 bases, and 2 bases stayed unmatched. The CDR3 totals 15 residues. Germline CDR1 reads ENHRY; CDR2 reads SYGVKD. In DNA, the CDR3 is TGTGCCATCAGTGAGTCGACAGGGGAGTACAATGAGCAGTTCTTC. As protein: CAISESTGEYNEQFF.

The chain employs TRBV2 and TRBJ2-2, with D possibly matching TRBD2 (5 bases). The germline V gene encodes CDR1 SNHLY and CDR2 FYNNEI. V lost 6 bases and J lost 5, with 7 bases in between. The CDR3 spans 12 residues. This CDR3 is CASRGRTGELFF. The CDR3 DNA sequence: TGTGCCAGCAGAGGGAGAACCGGGGAGCTGTTTTTT.

The chain has TRBV4-3 and TRBJ2-2, with 7 bases matching TRBD2. Germline V gene lookup returns CDR1 LGHNA and CDR2 YSLEER. J was trimmed by 3 bases and V by 3 bases; bases with no gene match: 4. The CDR3 is made up of 15 amino acids. The DNA for the CDR3 is TGCGCCAGCAGCCACCGAGCGGGGTACACCGGGGAGCTGTTTTTT. It yields the protein CASSHRAGYTGELFF.

V and J are TRBV5-1 and TRBJ1-1; D possibly corresponds to TRBD1 (6 bases). The V gene lost 4 bases and the J gene lost 4 bases, with 20 bases spanning the gap. The CDR3 consists of 16 residues. The germline gives CDR1 SGHRS, CDR2 YFSETQ. CDR3 protein: CASSLEVAGEGTEAFF. The CDR3 DNA sequence: TGCGCCAGCAGCCTCGAAGTAGCAGGGGAGGGCACTGAAGCTTTCTTT.